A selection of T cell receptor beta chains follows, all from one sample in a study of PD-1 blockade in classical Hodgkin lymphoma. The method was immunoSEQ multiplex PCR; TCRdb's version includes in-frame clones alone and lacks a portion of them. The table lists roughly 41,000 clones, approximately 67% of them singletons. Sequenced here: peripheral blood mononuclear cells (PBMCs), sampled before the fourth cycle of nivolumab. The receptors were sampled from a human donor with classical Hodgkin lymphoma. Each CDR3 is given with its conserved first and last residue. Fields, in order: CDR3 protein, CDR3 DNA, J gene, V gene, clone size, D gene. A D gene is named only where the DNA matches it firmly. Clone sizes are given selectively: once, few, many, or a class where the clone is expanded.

cdr3_aa: CASSLDRAGEETQYF; cdr3_nt: TGTGCCAGCAGCTTAGATCGGGCAGGGGAAGAGACCCAGTACTTC; j_call: TRBJ2-5; v_call: TRBV11-2; clone_size: .; d_call: .
cdr3_aa: CASSREGGQGYYEQYF; cdr3_nt: TGTGCCAGCAGTCGGGAGGGGGGACAGGGTTACTACGAGCAGTACTTC; j_call: TRBJ2-7; v_call: TRBV28; clone_size: .; d_call: .
cdr3_aa: CASKGAGNQPQHF; cdr3_nt: TGTGCCAGTAAGGGGGCTGGCAATCAGCCCCAGCATTTT; j_call: TRBJ1-5; v_call: TRBV19; clone_size: .; d_call: TRBD1
cdr3_aa: CASSISPRGTEAFF; cdr3_nt: TGTGCCAGTAGTATATCTCCCAGGGGCACTGAAGCTTTCTTT; j_call: TRBJ1-1; v_call: TRBV19; clone_size: few; d_call: .
cdr3_aa: CASSKGPSEVLSTLYGYTF; cdr3_nt: TGTGCCAGCAGCAAAGGGCCGTCTGAGGTCCTCTCCACTCTCTATGGCTACACCTTC; j_call: TRBJ1-2; v_call: TRBV21-1; clone_size: .; d_call: .
cdr3_aa: CASSQGSGGSADTQYF; cdr3_nt: TGTGCCAGCAGCCAGGGAAGCGGGGGCTCCGCAGATACGCAGTATTTT; j_call: TRBJ2-3; v_call: TRBV7-8; clone_size: .; d_call: TRBD2
cdr3_aa: CASSVGGGALGGELFF; cdr3_nt: TGTGCCAGCAGCGTAGGCGGGGGGGCCTTAGGCGGGGAGCTGTTTTTT; j_call: TRBJ2-2; v_call: TRBV9; clone_size: few; d_call: TRBD2
cdr3_aa: CASSIPQSNQPQHF; cdr3_nt: TGTGCCAGTAGTATCCCACAGAGCAATCAGCCCCAGCATTTT; j_call: TRBJ1-5; v_call: TRBV19; clone_size: .; d_call: .
cdr3_aa: CASSPRGTGLQETQYF; cdr3_nt: TGTGCCAGCAGCCCCCGTGGGACAGGGCTCCAAGAGACCCAGTACTTC; j_call: TRBJ2-5; v_call: TRBV4-2; clone_size: .; d_call: TRBD1
cdr3_aa: CASSLVTSSTDTQYF; cdr3_nt: TGTGCCAGCAGCTTAGTTACATCTAGCACAGATACGCAGTATTTT; j_call: TRBJ2-3; v_call: TRBV7-2; clone_size: .; d_call: .
cdr3_aa: CATSGTGQGRGEQYF; cdr3_nt: TGTGCCACCAGCGGGACGGGACAGGGCAGAGGCGAGCAGTACTTC; j_call: TRBJ2-7; v_call: TRBV15; clone_size: .; d_call: TRBD1
cdr3_aa: CASSWVRAGNEQFF; cdr3_nt: TGTGCCAGCAGCTGGGTGAGGGCAGGGAATGAGCAGTTCTTC; j_call: TRBJ2-1; v_call: TRBV12-1; clone_size: once; d_call: .
cdr3_aa: CASVEQSSGGTQYF; cdr3_nt: TGCGCCAGCGTAGAACAGTCCTCCGGGGGGACCCAGTACTTC; j_call: TRBJ2-5; v_call: TRBV5-1; clone_size: .; d_call: .